Below, one T cell receptor beta chain is given with its context. The target antigen is unknown. The CDR3 is made up of 12 amino acids. Trimming removed 2 bases at V and 4 bases at J, with 3 bases between. Germline V gene data show CDR1 as MNHNY and CDR2 as SVGAGI (reference sequence). This table comes from immunoSEQ multiplex PCR, and its TCRdb copy is limited to in-frame clones, with some not included. Seen here are roughly 50,000 clones, about three quarters observed once, and the top ten hold 1.8%. Time point: week 5, during vaccination. Topical imiquimod was applied with each vaccine dose, which held 300 ug of mutant IDH1 20-mer peptide. There were new WHO grade 3 or 4 astrocytomas in the donors, and these were IDH1-mutant and ATRX-lost. The data belong to a study of a mutant IDH1 vaccine in newly diagnosed glioma. In the study overall: Commencement of vaccination occurred 4-6 weeks following radiotherapy alone, or concurrently with temozolomide cycles. Prior therapy was radiotherapy, temozolomide, or both; most received both.

General study results and limits: Pseudoprogression looked unconnected to shifts in top peripheral T cell clonotypes.

This TCR came from a woman in her 40s with glioma. V gene TRBV6-6 combines with J gene TRBJ2-1; D remains ambiguous. Material: PBMCs, obtained from a glioma patient whose treatment included an IDH1 peptide vaccine. CDR3 DNA: TGTGCCAGCAGTTACCGGTACAATGAGCAGTTCTTC. This encodes CASSYRYNEQFF.